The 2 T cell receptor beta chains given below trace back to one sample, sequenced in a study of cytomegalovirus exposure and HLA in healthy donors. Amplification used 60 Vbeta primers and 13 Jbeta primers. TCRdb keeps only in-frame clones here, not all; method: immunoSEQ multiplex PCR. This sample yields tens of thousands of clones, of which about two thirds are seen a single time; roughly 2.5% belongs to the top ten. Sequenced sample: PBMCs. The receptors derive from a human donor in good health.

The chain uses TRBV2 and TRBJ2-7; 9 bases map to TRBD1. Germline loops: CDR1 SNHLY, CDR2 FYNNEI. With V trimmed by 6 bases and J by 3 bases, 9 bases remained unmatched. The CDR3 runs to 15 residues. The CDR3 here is CASSEGQGGFYEQYF. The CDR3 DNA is TGTGCCAGCAGCGAGGGACAGGGCGGCTTCTACGAGCAGTACTTC. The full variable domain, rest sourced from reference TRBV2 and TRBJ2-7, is EPEVTQTPSHQVTQMGQEVILRCVPISNHLYFYWYRQILGQKVEFLVSFYNNEISEKSEIFDDQFSVERPDGSNFTLKIRSTKLEDSAMYFCASSEGQGGFYEQYFGPGTRLTVT.

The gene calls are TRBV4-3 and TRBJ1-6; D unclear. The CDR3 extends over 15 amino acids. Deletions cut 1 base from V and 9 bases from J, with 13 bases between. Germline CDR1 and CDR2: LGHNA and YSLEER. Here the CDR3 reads CASSQAPTRPSPLHF. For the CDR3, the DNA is TGCGCCAGCAGCCAAGCGCCGACACGGCCTTCACCCCTCCACTTT.